The clone carrying this T cell receptor beta chain was seen repeatedly, ten times or more. Its antigen is unknown. Breast cancer patients provided tissue from their axillary draining lymph nodes. These data come from a study of breast tumors, draining lymph nodes, adjacent tissues. Study-level results: Tumor TCR diversity was below lymph nodes but above nontumor tissue.

Germline lookup yields CDR1 GTSNPN and CDR2 SVGIG (reference sequence). The CDR3 totals 13 residues. V was trimmed by 0 bases and J by 10 bases, leaving 13 bases between them. TCRdb fed the multiplex PCR reads into MiXCR, producing one record per CDR3 protein. The sample consists of 90,000 to 120,000 distinct CDR3 sequences, 21% of them appearing once. This receptor was obtained from a female donor with breast cancer. Some clones in this sample may be carry-over from other donors' samples. Sequences were obtained from axillary lymph node tissue. The chain carries TRBV30 and TRBJ1-5; no reliable D call. CDR3 coding DNA: TGTGCCTGGAGTGTACGGGGAAACCGACCCCAGCATTTT. Translation gives CAWSVRGNRPQHF.